The 25 T cell receptor beta chains reported below all come from one sample, sequenced in a study of shared clonotypes between healthy human individuals. Sequenced by immunoSEQ multiplex PCR; TCRdb stores in-frame clones only, minus some. The data contain fewer than 850,000 clones, about 96% of them seen just once; the ten biggest clones take up under 0.3%. Only CD45RO-negative cells positively selected for CCR7 counted as naive CD8 cells, so terminally differentiated effector memory CD45RA+ cells were excluded. Sequencing was done on a sample of naive CD8+ T cells sorted from blood. These receptors were collected from a man between 25 and 39 years old in good health.

J is TRBJ2-7 and V is TRBV5-1, with TRBD1 matching 9 bases. Germline loops: CDR1 SGHRS, CDR2 YFSETQ. V shed 0 bases and J 3 bases; nucleotides not matched to a gene: 4. This CDR3 is built from 15 residues. CDR3 sequence: CASSLGTGEFYEQYF. In DNA form, the CDR3 reads TGCGCCAGCAGCTTGGGGACAGGGGAATTCTACGAGCAGTACTTC. The full variable domain, with the rest looked up from reference TRBV5-1 and TRBJ2-7, is KAGVTQTPRYLIKTRGQQVTLSCSPISGHRSVSWYQQTPGQGLQFLFEYFSETQRNKGNFPGRFSGRQFSNSRSEMNVSTLELGDSALYLCASSLGTGEFYEQYFGPGTRLTVT.

The chain has TRBV18 and TRBJ1-1; D remains ambiguous. V dropped 4 bases and J dropped 0 bases, with 21 bases sitting between them. CDR3 length: 18 amino acids. Germline-derived CDR1 and CDR2 are KGHSH and LQKENI. CDR3 nucleotides: TGTGCCAGCTCACAAACCTTAGGATCAGGATTCCTGAACACTGAAGCTTTCTTT. It specifies CASSQTLGSGFLNTEAFF.

The chain combines TRBV5-8 with TRBJ2-7; D gene uncertain. CDR3 length: 13 amino acids. Trimming took off 3 bases at V and 3 bases at J, with 10 bases between the two ends. The germline V gene encodes CDR1 SGHTS and CDR2 YDEGEE. Here the CDR3 DNA reads TGTGCCAGCAGCTCTCCGGGCCTCTACGAGCAGTACTTC. Translating gives CASSSPGLYEQYF.

This clone was detected only once. The chain joins TRBV7-9 to TRBJ1-4; possible D gene TRBD1, 6 bases. Germline assignment: CDR1 SEHNR and CDR2 FQNEAQ (reference sequence). This CDR3 has 13 amino acids. The ends were cut back, 5 bases at V and 7 bases at J, with 11 bases in the middle. CDR3 nucleotide sequence: TGTGCCAGCAGCCCAGGGGCCAGTGAAAAACTGTTTTTT. Protein sequence: CASSPGASEKLFF.

Worth noting for this clone: Different DNA sequences within this sample yield the same CDR3. The DNA for the CDR3 is TGTGCCAGTAGTATAAGACTAGCGGGAGGTTATAATGAGCAGTTCTTC. Protein sequence: CASSIRLAGGYNEQFF. The V call is TRBV19, the J call TRBJ2-1, with 13 bases matching TRBD2. The CDR3 covers 16 residues. Losses at the gene ends were 2 bases for V and 7 bases for J; bases not matched to a gene: 5. The germline V gene encodes CDR1 LNHDA and CDR2 SQIVND (reference sequence).

The chain combines TRBV29-1 with TRBJ2-7, with D perhaps TRBD2 (7 bases). The CDR3 is 14 residues long. V gave up 8 bases and J gave up 1 base, with 18 bases separating them. Germline CDR1 and CDR2: SQVTM and ANQGSEA. The CDR3 region has the DNA TGCAGCACCTCAGGGGCTAGCGGATCCTACGAGCAGTACTTC. This gives the protein CSTSGASGSYEQYF.

The chain is built from TRBV7-2 and TRBJ1-1, with D uncertain. The V gene lost 5 bases and the J gene lost 5 bases, with 15 bases spanning the gap. Germline lookup yields CDR1 SGHTA and CDR2 FQGNSA. The CDR3 is 14 amino acids. This CDR3 is CASSNLGLETEAFF. The CDR3 coding sequence is TGTGCCAGCAGCAACCTAGGACTCGAGACTGAAGCTTTCTTT.

The V and J genes are TRBV9 and TRBJ2-3; TRBD2 agrees at 12 bases. Germline lookup yields CDR1 SGDLS and CDR2 YYNGEE. Losses at the gene ends were 0 bases for V and 6 bases for J; bases not matched to a gene: 8. The CDR3 sequence is 17 residues long. In DNA form, the CDR3 reads TGTGCCAGCAGCGTAGGACTAGCGGGAGTCTTTGGCGATACGCAGTATTTT. Amino acids: CASSVGLAGVFGDTQYF.

This clone was observed once. The chain is built from TRBV13 and TRBJ2-7; D is uncertain. V was pared by 7 bases and J by 4 bases, with 14 bases between. The CDR3 consists of 13 residues. Germline V gene lookup returns CDR1 PRHDT and CDR2 FYEKMQ (reference sequence). The CDR3 sequence is CASTVRHNYEQYF. CDR3 sequence (DNA): TGTGCCAGCACCGTTCGGCACAATTACGAGCAGTACTTC.

The rearrangement uses TRBV29-1 and TRBJ2-2; D is uncertain. Trimming took 0 bases from V and 5 from J, leaving 19 bases between them. From germline, CDR1 is SQVTM and CDR2 ANQGSEA. The CDR3 loop spans 17 amino acids. The CDR3 DNA reads TGCAGCGTTGAAGATCACCCCCGGGCTTCCTCAACCGGGGAGCTGTTTTTT. It specifies CSVEDHPRASSTGELFF.

The genes are TRBV7-9 and TRBJ2-2, with a tentative D call TRBD1 (6 bases). The germline gives CDR1 SEHNR, CDR2 FQNEAQ (reference sequence). The length of the CDR3 is 12 residues. Trimming cost V 5 bases and J 7 bases, with 8 bases left between them. The DNA for the CDR3 is TGTGCCAGCAGCCCGGACAGCGGGGAGCTGTTTTTT. It codes for CASSPDSGELFF. The full variable domain, completed using reference TRBV7-9 and TRBJ2-2, is DTGVSQNPRHKITKRGQNVTFRCDPISEHNRLYWYRQTLGQGPEFLTYFQNEAQLEKSRLLSDRFSAERPKGSFSTLEIQRTEQGDSAMYLCASSPDSGELFFGEGSRLTVL.

This sequence joins TRBV27 and TRBJ2-7; TRBD2 matches at 9 bases. Germline V gene lookup returns CDR1 MNHEY and CDR2 SMNVEV (reference sequence). Trimming at V came to 8 bases and at J to 2 bases, leaving 4 bases not matched to a gene. CDR3 length equals 13 residues. In DNA, the CDR3 is TGTGCCAGCGGAGTAGCGGGAGCCTACGAGCAGTACTTC. This sequence encodes CASGVAGAYEQYF.

This chain connects TRBV29-1 to TRBJ2-1; D unresolved. The CDR3 contains 12 residues. V was pared by 6 bases and J by 6 bases, with 12 bases between. Per germline, CDR1 SQVTM and CDR2 ANQGSEA. The CDR3 DNA reads as TGCAGCGTCCTAGACCGCTTCAATGAGCAGTTCTTC. Translation: CSVLDRFNEQFF.

The chain links TRBV7-9 to TRBJ2-2; D remains unclear. The germline V and J ends were trimmed by 3 bases and 11 bases, with 7 bases remaining between them. CDR3 length: 11 amino acids. Germline V gene sequence: CDR1 SEHNR, CDR2 FQNEAQ (reference sequence). The CDR3 region has the DNA TGTGCCAGCAGCTTTCCACTCGAGCTGTTTTTT. Translated: CASSFPLELFF.

The chain has TRBV21-1 and TRBJ1-2; the table's D call of TRBD1 was not tested on the DNA. TRBV21-1 corresponds to a pseudogene. This CDR3 is built from 14 residues. The CDR3 DNA follows: TGTGCCAGCAGCAGCGTCCGGGACAGGAACGGCTACACCTTC. Amino acids: CASSSVRDRNGYTF.

The chain couples TRBV5-1 to TRBJ2-1, with 8 bases matching TRBD2. V was pared by 1 base and J by 6 bases, with 9 bases of the junction left unmatched. Germline loops: CDR1 SGHRS, CDR2 YFSETQ. The CDR3 length is 16 residues. Written as DNA, the CDR3 is TGCGCCAGCAGCTTGACCGGGAGGGAGGACCTCAATGAGCAGTTCTTC. It translates to CASSLTGREDLNEQFF.

V is TRBV4-3 and J is TRBJ1-4; possible D gene TRBD1, 5 bases. In germline, CDR1 is LGHNA, CDR2 YSLEER. The CDR3 length is 17 residues. The V end was cut by 4 bases, the J end by 0 bases, with 15 bases between. The DNA for the CDR3 is TGCGCCAGCAGCCCGGACGGTGGGGGTGCAACTAATGAAAAACTGTTTTTT. Amino acid sequence: CASSPDGGGATNEKLFF.

V and J are TRBV4-1 and TRBJ1-1, with TRBD1 as a possible D gene (6 bases). Germline V gives CDR1 MGHRA, CDR2 YSYEKL. V shed 5 bases and J shed 1 base, with 20 bases lying between them. CDR3 length: 17 residues. The CDR3 DNA is TGCGCCAGCAGCACGCGGGACAACTCTGATCCGAACACTGAAGCTTTCTTT. It translates to CASSTRDNSDPNTEAFF.

J is TRBJ2-1 and V is TRBV9, with 9 bases matching TRBD2. Per germline, CDR1 SGDLS and CDR2 YYNGEE. V lost 6 bases, J lost 3 bases, and 10 bases stayed unmatched. The CDR3 sequence is 16 residues long. CDR3 in amino acids: CASTGVASGNYNEQFF. As DNA, the CDR3 is TGTGCCAGCACGGGCGTGGCTAGCGGGAACTACAATGAGCAGTTCTTC.

The rearrangement links TRBV14 to TRBJ2-3; D is unresolved. This CDR3 has 16 amino acids. Trimming took off 0 bases at V and 3 bases at J, with 13 bases between the two ends. CDR1 and CDR2 from the germline V gene are SGHDN and FVKESK. The CDR3 sequence: CASSQDVGFQTDTQYF. As DNA, the CDR3 is TGTGCCAGCAGCCAAGATGTGGGCTTCCAGACAGATACGCAGTATTTT.

The rearrangement joins TRBV25-1 to TRBJ1-4, with a tentative D call TRBD1 (6 bases). The CDR3 runs to 17 residues. Looked up from germline, CDR1 is MGHDK and CDR2 is SYGVNS. V lost 1 base to trimming and J lost 6 bases, with 18 bases between them. The DNA of the CDR3 is TGTGCCAGCAGTGAATTGACGACAGGCGTTCCTCATGAAAAACTGTTTTTT. It is translated as CASSELTTGVPHEKLFF.

In DNA, the CDR3 is TGTGCCGGCGGGGCTACCGGCACAGATACGCAGTATTTT. As protein: CAGGATGTDTQYF. The chain combines TRBV28 with TRBJ2-3; tentatively, D is TRBD2 (6 bases). Germline V lookup: CDR1 MDHEN, CDR2 SYDVKM. CDR3 length: 13 residues. Trimming stripped 11 bases from V and 1 base from J, with 13 bases between.

J is TRBJ1-2 and V is TRBV11-2; TRBD1 matches at 7 bases. CDR1 is SGHAT and CDR2 is FQNNGV in the germline V gene. The CDR3 totals 16 residues. The V segment lost 2 bases and the J segment 4 bases; nucleotides outside the gene matches: 10. Written as DNA, the CDR3 is TGTGCCAGCAGCTTAAGGCTATCAGGGGACAGCTATGGCTACACCTTC. Amino acid sequence: CASSLRLSGDSYGYTF.

The V and J genes are TRBV5-4 and TRBJ2-7; maybe TRBD1 (6 bases). Trimming shortened V by 0 bases and J by 2 bases, and 9 bases separated the two germline ends. The length of the CDR3 is 14 residues. Germline CDR1 is SGHNT and CDR2 is YYREEE (reference sequence). The CDR3 here is CASSLARGPYEQYF. DNA for the CDR3: TGTGCCAGCAGCTTGGCCAGGGGACCCTACGAGCAGTACTTC.

The rearrangement links TRBV28 to TRBJ2-7, with TRBD1 matching 7 bases. The J segment lost 3 bases and the V segment lost 5 bases, leaving 7 bases of the junction unmatched. Looked up from germline, CDR1 is MDHEN and CDR2 is SYDVKM. CDR3 length equals 14 residues. CDR3 nucleotide sequence: TGTGCCAGCAGTCGGGACAGAGAATACTACGAGCAGTACTTC. Its translation is CASSRDREYYEQYF.